This T cell receptor (beta chain) was recovered during a study of human T cells and chemical hapten exposure (dated by TCRdb to the early 2020s). The study in broad terms: For sensitization, 2% DPC in acetone was applied to a roughly 2 cm by roughly 2 cm area of upper inner arm skin. Patients additionally received weekly therapeutic DPC doses to the scalp throughout the approximately 22-week study period. Patch testing was performed on the upper back with Finn chambers containing 0.01% DPC, and the patch tests were scored after 6 days according to International Contact Dermatitis Research Group standards. Alopecia areata with under or over 50% scalp involvement, alopecia totalis and alopecia universalis were represented in the patient cohort, which was mostly female. Libraries were pooled for sequencing, and variation in per-sample TCR yields was attributed mainly to small differences in library volumes within the pool. The study tracked peripheral blood TCR repertoire changes in vivo during primary and secondary sensitization to the hapten diphenylcyclopropenone (DPC) in alopecia patients. Patient blood was sampled pre-sensitization (week 0) and at 2, 6 and about 24 weeks after DPC sensitization. Around 30 alopecia patients provided blood for TCR sequencing at one to four time points (pre-sensitization, 2, 6 and 24 weeks).

The library came from RACE. Instrument used: NextSeq 500. During library preparation, unique molecular identifiers were attached to individual cDNA molecules so that TCRs could be counted in a quantitative, reproducible way. Both TCR alpha and TCR beta chains were sequenced from each blood RNA sample. In the paper's pipeline: The median number of TCRs per sample was roughly 98,000, ranging from roughly 20,000 to 700,000. The Decombinator software suite was used to annotate V, J and CDR3 in the TCR reads. For the PS versus PT1 abundance plots, all samples were subsampled to the same number of TCRs (28,000). TCRs were defined as expanded if absent before sensitization and observed at least eight times at the 2-week time point. The public reads were reanalyzed by TCRdb: fastp trimming at Q25, MiXCR alignment, in-frame beta chains only. Rows merge per CDR3 protein into single entries with the most common DNA and genes. The V and J calls shown here were made by TCRdb, not taken from the authors' results. The table for this sample lists fewer than 300,000 distinct CDR3 sequences; around 7.7% of them were counted only once. The ten biggest clones cover more than 0.95% of the sample.

This clonotype was seen more than once but under ten times. Its antigen remains undetermined. Per-nucleotide qualities are absent, and no much larger clonotype sits a single base away. From the cysteine up to the phenylalanine, the CDR3 has a length of 15 residues. The DNA shown is the 45-base CDR3, in frame from base 1. Between the V and J ends, shortened by 2 bases and 0 bases respectively, the junction contains 11 bases. CDR1 and CDR2, looked up from the germline V gene (reference sequence), are MNHNY and SVGAGI. What this sample's time point label stands for: pre-sensitization, week 0. This sample's treatment or condition label indicates: therapeutic diphenylcyclopropenone sensitization with weekly scalp DPC. At each patch-test visit, blood was drawn before the patch test was applied. Patients were eligible if aged 18 to 70, diagnosed with alopecia and judged suitable for DPC therapy, and pregnant patients were excluded. Total RNA was isolated from unfractionated whole blood collected in Tempus Blood RNA tubes.

Study-wide findings and limitations: The number of PT1 expanded TCRs positively correlated with patch test score, significant at thresholds 8, 16 and 32 but not 4. Compared with pre-sensitization or healthy control sets, expanded TCRs formed significantly more large CDR3 similarity clusters, which is consistent with antigen-driven responses. The number of TCRs above 1 in 1000 frequency did not change with DPC sensitization; there was no evidence of global repertoire structure alterations. Repeated subsampling changed both the strength of the expansion versus patch-test correlation and the threshold at which the correlation became significant. Because every patient had alopecia, a presumed autoimmune disease, the patients' immune response might differ from that of healthy individuals.

In this chain, TRBV6-6 is recombined with TRBJ2-7; 6 matching bases give a weak D call of TRBD1. Material: whole blood, obtained in connection with sensitization to the hapten diphenylcyclopropenone (DPC). The sequence came from a man in his late teens or twenties with alopecia areata. Some clones in this sample may be carry-over from other donors' samples. The CDR3 reads as follows: CASSYAQGHSYEQYF. Read as DNA, the sequence is TGTGCCAGCAGTTACGCCCAGGGGCACTCCTACGAGCAGTACTTC.